This entry concerns a single TCR beta chain. Original methodology: Estimation of nucleated cell counts relied on the amplification of reference gene primers. The table came from immunoSEQ multiplex PCR; TCRdb's copy has only in-frame clones and leaves some out. D and trimming come from the DNA, and the V and J calls and clone size come from that table. Of roughly 380,000 clones listed, about nine tenths are singletons. This sample is part of a study of blood T cell repertoires in COVID-19. Whole-study context: From T cells, B-cell-depleted T cells, or PBMCs came the material, which was cDNA or gDNA.

Sample: peripheral blood. This TCR was sampled from a woman between 40 and 50 years old with COVID-19, enrolled during active disease.

In DNA form, the CDR3 reads TGTGCCAGCAGGGGACAGGGGAAAGGGAATGAGCAGTTCTTC. Encoded protein: CASRGQGKGNEQFF. The chain uses TRBV28 and TRBJ2-1; 10 bases line up with TRBD1. Trimming at V came to 6 bases and at J to 7 bases, leaving 6 bases not matched to a gene. Germline V CDR1 and CDR2: MDHEN, SYDVKM. This CDR3 contains 14 residues. The entire variable domain, with the rest obtained from reference TRBV28 and TRBJ2-1, is as follows: DVKVTQSSRYLVKRTGEKVFLECVQDMDHENMFWYRQDPGLGLRLIYFSYDVKMKEKGDIPEGYSVSREKKERFSLILESASTNQTSMYLCASRGQGKGNEQFFGPGTRLTVL.